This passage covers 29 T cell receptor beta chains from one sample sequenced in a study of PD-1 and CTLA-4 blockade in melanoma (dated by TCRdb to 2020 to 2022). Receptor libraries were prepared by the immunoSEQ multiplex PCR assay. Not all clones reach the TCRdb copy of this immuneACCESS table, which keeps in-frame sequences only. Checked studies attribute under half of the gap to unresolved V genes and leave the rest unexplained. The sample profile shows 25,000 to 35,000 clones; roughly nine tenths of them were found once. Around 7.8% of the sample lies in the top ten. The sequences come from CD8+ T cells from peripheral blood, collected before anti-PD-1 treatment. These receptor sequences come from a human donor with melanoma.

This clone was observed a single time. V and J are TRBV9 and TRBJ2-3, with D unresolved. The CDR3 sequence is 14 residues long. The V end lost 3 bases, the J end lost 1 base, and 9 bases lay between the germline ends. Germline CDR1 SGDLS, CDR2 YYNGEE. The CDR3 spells CASSGAQRTDTQYF. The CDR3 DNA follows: TGTGCCAGCAGCGGGGCACAGCGCACAGATACGCAGTATTTT.

The CDR3: CASLYAGELFF. The CDR3 region has the DNA TGTGCCAGCCTTTACGCCGGGGAGCTGTTTTTT. This chain joins TRBV6-5 and TRBJ2-2; D remains unclear. The CDR3 contains 11 residues. V was shortened by 8 bases and J by 6 bases, with 7 bases between the two germline ends. CDR1 and CDR2 (germline): MNHEY, SVGAGI.

The CDR3 spells CASRLSGGRGITDTQYF. As DNA, the CDR3 is TGTGCCAGCAGACTTAGTGGTGGGAGAGGAATCACAGATACGCAGTATTTT. V is TRBV11-2 and J is TRBJ2-3, with D perhaps TRBD2 (5 bases). The V end was cut by 6 bases, the J end by 2 bases, with 21 bases between. The germline gives CDR1 SGHAT, CDR2 FQNNGV. The CDR3 runs to 17 residues.

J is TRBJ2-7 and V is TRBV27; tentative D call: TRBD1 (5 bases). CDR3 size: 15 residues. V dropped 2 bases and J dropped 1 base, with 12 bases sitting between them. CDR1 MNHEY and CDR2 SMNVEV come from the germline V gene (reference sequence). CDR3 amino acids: CASSLRRQGSYEQYF. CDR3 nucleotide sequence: TGTGCCAGCAGTTTAAGGCGCCAGGGTTCCTACGAGCAGTACTTC.

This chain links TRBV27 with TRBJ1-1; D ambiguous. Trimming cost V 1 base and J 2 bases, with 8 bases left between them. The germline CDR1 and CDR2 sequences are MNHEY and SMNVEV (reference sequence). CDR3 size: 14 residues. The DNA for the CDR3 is TGTGCCAGCAGTTTATTACACGTTAACACTGAAGCTTTCTTT. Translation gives CASSLLHVNTEAFF.

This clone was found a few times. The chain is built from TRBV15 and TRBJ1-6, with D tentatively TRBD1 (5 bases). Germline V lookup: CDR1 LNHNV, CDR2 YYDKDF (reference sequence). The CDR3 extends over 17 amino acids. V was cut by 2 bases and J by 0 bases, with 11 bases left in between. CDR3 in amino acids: CATSRIRASSYNSPLHF. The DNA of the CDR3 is TGTGCCACCAGCAGAATCAGGGCGAGCTCCTATAATTCACCCCTCCACTTT.

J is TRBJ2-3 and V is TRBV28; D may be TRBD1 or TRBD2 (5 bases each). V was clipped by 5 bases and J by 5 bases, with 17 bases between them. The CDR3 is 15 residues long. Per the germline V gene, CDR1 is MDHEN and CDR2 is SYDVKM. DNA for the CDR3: TGTGCCAGCAGTCCCCTGGCCGGGACCGGAGATACGCAGTATTTT. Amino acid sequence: CASSPLAGTGDTQYF.

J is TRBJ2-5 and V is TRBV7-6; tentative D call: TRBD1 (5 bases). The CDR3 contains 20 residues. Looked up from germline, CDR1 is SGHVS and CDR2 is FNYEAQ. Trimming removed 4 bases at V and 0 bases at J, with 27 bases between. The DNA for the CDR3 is TGTGCCAGCAGCTCCTCAGGGTCCTCAGCCCTCGACGAGTACCAAGAGACCCAGTACTTC. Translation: CASSSSGSSALDEYQETQYF.

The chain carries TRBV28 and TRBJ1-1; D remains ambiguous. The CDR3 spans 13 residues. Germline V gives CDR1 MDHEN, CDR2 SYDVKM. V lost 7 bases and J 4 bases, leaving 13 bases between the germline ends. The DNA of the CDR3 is TGTGCCAGCAATGGAGGGAAGAGCACTGAAGCTTTCTTT. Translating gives CASNGGKSTEAFF.

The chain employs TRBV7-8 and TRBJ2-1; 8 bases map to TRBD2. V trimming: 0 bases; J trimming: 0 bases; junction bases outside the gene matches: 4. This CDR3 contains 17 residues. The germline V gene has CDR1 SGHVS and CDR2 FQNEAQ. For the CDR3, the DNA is TGTGCCAGCAGCTTAGCCGTTAGCGGGAACTCCTACAATGAGCAGTTCTTC. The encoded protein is CASSLAVSGNSYNEQFF.

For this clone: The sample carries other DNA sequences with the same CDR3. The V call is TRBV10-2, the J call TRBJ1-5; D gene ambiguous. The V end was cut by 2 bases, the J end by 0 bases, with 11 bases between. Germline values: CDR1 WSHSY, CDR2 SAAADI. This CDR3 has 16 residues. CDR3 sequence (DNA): TGCGCCAGCAGTGAGCCGCCCGGGAATAGCAATCAGCCCCAGCATTTT. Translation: CASSEPPGNSNQPQHF.

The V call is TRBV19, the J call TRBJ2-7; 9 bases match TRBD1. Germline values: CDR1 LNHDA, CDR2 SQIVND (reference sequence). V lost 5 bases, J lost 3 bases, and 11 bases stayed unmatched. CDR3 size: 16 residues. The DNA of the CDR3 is TGTGCCAGTAGTTCCAACCTGGGACAGGGCGGCTACGAGCAGTACTTC. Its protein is CASSSNLGQGGYEQYF.

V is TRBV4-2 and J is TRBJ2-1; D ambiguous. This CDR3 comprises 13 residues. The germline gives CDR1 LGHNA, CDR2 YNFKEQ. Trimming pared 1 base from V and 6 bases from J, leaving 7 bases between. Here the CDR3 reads CASSQGFTNEQFF. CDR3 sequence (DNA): TGTGCCAGCAGCCAAGGATTTACCAATGAGCAGTTCTTC.

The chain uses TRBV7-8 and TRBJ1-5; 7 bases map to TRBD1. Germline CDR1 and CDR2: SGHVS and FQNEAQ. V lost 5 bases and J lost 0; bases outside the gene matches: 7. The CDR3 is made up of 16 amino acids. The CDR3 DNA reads TGTGCCAGCAGCCTCAGCGGGGACAGTAGCAATCAGCCCCAGCATTTT. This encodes CASSLSGDSSNQPQHF.

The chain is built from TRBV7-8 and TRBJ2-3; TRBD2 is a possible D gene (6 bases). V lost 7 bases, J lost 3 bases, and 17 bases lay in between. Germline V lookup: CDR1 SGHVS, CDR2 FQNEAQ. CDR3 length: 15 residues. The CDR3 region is CASTPGGGGTDTQYF. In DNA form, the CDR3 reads TGTGCCAGCACCCCCGGGGGAGGTGGAACAGATACGCAGTATTTT.

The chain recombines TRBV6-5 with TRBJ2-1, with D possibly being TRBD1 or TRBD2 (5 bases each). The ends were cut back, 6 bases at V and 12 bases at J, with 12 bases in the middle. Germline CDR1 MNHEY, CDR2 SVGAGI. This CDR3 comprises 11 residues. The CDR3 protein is CASRDNRGQFF. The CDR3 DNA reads TGTGCCAGCAGGGACAACCGGGGGCAGTTCTTC.

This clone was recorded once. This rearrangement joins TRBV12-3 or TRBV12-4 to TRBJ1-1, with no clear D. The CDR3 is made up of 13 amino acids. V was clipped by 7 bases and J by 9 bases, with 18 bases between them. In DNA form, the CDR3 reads TGTGCCAGCACCCACCGGACCCGAAAAAAAGCTTTCTTT. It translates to CASTHRTRKKAFF.

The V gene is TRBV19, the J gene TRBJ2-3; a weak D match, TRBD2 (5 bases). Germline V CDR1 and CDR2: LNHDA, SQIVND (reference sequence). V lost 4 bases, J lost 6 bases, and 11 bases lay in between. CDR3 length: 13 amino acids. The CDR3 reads CASSTFGGDTQYF. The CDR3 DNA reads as TGTGCCAGTAGTACTTTTGGCGGGGATACGCAGTATTTT.

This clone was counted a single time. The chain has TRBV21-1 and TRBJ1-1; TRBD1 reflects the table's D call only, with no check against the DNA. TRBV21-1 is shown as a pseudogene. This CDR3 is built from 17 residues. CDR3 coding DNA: TGTGCCAGCAGCCCAGGGGGACAGTTTAATTTGAACACTGAAGCTTTCTTT. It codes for CASSPGGQFNLNTEAFF.

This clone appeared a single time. CDR3 DNA: TGTGCCAGCAGACTTACCCCGGGAGTAGAGCAGTTCTTC. It codes for CASRLTPGVEQFF. V is TRBV28 and J is TRBJ2-1, with D possibly matching TRBD2 (6 bases). The V end was cut by 6 bases, the J end by 10 bases, with 16 bases between. The V gene's germline CDR1 is MDHEN and CDR2 SYDVKM. The CDR3 has 13 amino acids.

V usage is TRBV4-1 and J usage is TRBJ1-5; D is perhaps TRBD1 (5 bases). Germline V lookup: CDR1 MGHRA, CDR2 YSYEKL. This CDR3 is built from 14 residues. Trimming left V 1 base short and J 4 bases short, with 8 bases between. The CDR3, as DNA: TGCGCCAGCAGCCAAGGGGGGGAGAATCAGCCCCAGCATTTT. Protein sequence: CASSQGGENQPQHF.

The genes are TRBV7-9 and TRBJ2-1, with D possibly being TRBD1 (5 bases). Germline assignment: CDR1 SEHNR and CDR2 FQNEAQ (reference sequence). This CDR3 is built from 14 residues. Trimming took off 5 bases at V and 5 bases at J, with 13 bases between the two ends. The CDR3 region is CASSTGGTDNEQFF. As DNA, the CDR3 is TGTGCCAGCAGCACAGGCGGCACCGACAATGAGCAGTTCTTC.

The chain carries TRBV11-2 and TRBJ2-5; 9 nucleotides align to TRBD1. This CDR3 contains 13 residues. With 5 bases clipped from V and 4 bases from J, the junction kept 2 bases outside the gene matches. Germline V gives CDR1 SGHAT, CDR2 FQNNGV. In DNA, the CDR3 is TGTGCCAGCAGCCCGACAGGGGGAGAGACCCAGTACTTC. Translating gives CASSPTGGETQYF.

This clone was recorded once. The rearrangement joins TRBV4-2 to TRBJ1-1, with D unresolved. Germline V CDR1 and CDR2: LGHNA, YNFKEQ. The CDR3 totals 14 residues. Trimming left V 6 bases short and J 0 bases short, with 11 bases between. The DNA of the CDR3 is TGTGCCAGCAGTCATAAAGGGTTGAACACTGAAGCTTTCTTT. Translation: CASSHKGLNTEAFF.

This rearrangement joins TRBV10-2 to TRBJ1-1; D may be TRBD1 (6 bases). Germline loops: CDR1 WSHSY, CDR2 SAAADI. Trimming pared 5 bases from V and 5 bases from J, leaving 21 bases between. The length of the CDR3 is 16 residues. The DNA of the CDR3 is TGCGCCAGCAGTAAGGAGGGGGGCCTCACCCAAACTGAAGCTTTCTTT. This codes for CASSKEGGLTQTEAFF.

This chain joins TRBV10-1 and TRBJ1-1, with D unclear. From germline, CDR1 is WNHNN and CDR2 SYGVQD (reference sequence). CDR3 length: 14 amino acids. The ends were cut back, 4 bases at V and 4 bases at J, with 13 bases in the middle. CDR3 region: CASSVSLEVTEAFF. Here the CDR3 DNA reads TGCGCCAGCAGTGTGAGCCTGGAAGTCACTGAAGCTTTCTTT.

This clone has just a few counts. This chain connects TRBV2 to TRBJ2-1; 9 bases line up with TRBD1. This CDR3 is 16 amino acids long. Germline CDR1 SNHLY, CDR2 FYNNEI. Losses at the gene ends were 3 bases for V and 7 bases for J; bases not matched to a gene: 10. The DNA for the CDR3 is TGTGCCAGCAGTGATGGTTTACAGGGGGCATGGAATGAGCAGTTCTTC. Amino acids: CASSDGLQGAWNEQFF. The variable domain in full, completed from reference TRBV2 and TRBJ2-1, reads EPEVTQTPSHQVTQMGQEVILRCVPISNHLYFYWYRQILGQKVEFLVSFYNNEISEKSEIFDDQFSVERPDGSNFTLKIRSTKLEDSAMYFCASSDGLQGAWNEQFFGPGTRLTVL.

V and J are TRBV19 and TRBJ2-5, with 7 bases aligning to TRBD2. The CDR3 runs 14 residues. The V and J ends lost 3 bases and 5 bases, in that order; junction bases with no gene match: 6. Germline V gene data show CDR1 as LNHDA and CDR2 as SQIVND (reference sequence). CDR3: CASSIISGVETQYF. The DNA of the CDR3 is TGTGCCAGTAGTATCATCAGCGGGGTGGAGACCCAGTACTTC.

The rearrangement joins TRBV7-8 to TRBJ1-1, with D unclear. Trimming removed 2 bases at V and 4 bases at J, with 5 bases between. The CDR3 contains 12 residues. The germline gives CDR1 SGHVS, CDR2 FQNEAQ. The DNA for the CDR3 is TGTGCCAGCAGCTTAAAGGTCACTGAAGCTTTCTTT. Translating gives CASSLKVTEAFF.